One and the same sample provided the 4 T cell receptor beta chains below, sequenced in a study of cytomegalovirus exposure and HLA in healthy donors. Vbeta (60) and Jbeta (13) primers were used in the PCR. The protocol was immunoSEQ multiplex PCR, while the TCRdb copy is restricted to in-frame clones and leaves out a portion. The repertoire includes roughly 120,000 clones, around a tenth of them detected once, and about 3% sits in the top ten. Sequenced: PBMCs. The source of these receptors is a man aged 30 to 39 in good health and CMV-seronegative.

CDR3: CASSPTGGLNEQYF. The CDR3 nucleotides are TGTGCCAGCAGTCCGACCGGCGGACTAAACGAGCAGTACTTC. The chain is built from TRBV6-1 and TRBJ2-7, with a tentative D call TRBD2 (6 bases). Trimming shortened V by 5 bases and J by 5 bases, and 16 bases separated the two germline ends. This CDR3 has 14 residues. In germline, CDR1 is MNHNS, CDR2 SASEGT.

Notes on this clone: Distinct nucleotide sequences in the sample also encode this CDR3. The chain has TRBV5-1 and TRBJ2-7, with 10 bases aligning to TRBD1. Germline CDR1 reads SGHRS; CDR2 reads YFSETQ. J gave up 2 bases and V 2 bases, and 1 base lay outside the gene matches. This CDR3 region has 14 residues. CDR3 nucleotides: TGCGCCAGCAGCTTAGGACAGGGGGCCTACGAGCAGTACTTC. It yields the protein CASSLGQGAYEQYF.

This clone was seen only a few times. The V gene is TRBV2, the J gene TRBJ1-1; possible D gene TRBD1, 6 bases. Germline CDR1 reads SNHLY; CDR2 reads FYNNEI. CDR3 size: 14 residues. V dropped 2 bases and J dropped 8 bases, with 15 bases sitting between them. CDR3 nucleotides: TGTGCCAGCAGTGAATGGTTGGGGGCGACCGAAGCTTTCTTT. Its protein product is CASSEWLGATEAFF.

The chain combines TRBV12-5 with TRBJ2-3, with 9 nucleotides matching TRBD1. This CDR3 comprises 16 residues. Trimming took 1 base from V and 2 from J; bases not matched to a gene: 4. Germline CDR1 LGHNT, CDR2 FRNRAP. Written as DNA, the CDR3 is TGTGCTAGTGGTTTGGGGACAGGGGAATACACAGATACGCAGTATTTT. Amino acid sequence: CASGLGTGEYTDTQYF.